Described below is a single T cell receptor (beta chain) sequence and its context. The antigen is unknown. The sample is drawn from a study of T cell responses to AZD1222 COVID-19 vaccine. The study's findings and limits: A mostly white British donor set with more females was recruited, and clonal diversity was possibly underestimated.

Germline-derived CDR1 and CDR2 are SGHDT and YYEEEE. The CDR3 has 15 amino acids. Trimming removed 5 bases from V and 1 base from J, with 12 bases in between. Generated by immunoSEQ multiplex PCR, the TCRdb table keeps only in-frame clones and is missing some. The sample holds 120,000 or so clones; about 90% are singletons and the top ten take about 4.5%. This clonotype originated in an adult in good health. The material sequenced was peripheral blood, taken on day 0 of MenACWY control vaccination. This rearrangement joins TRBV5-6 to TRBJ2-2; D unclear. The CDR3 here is CASSLTNGNTGELFF. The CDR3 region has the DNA TGTGCCAGCAGTTTAACGAATGGGAACACCGGGGAGCTGTTTTTT.